This T cell receptor (beta chain) was obtained from a study of cytomegalovirus exposure and HLA in healthy donors. Study in general: Among the approximately 420 donors who were genotyped, roughly 85% fell in the genetic ancestry cluster that is associated with self-reported Caucasian donors. Study-level findings and limits: Presence/absence comparisons presumed near-even sequencing depth among donors. Most of the TCR beta V segments (in an earlier analysis) were productive either about 90% or about 30% of the time. When analyzed later, a missense DCLRE1C variant was found to be linked to TCR beta V- and J-gene trimming.

Comments on this clone: Antigen unknown.

Amplification used 60 Vbeta primers and 13 Jbeta primers. The data were produced by immunoSEQ multiplex PCR, yet TCRdb's version contains in-frame clones alone and is incomplete. The table lists about 160,000 clones, approximately 85% of them singletons, with 0.9% to 1% in the top ten. This CDR3 region has 13 residues. Germline V gene sequence: CDR1 LNHDA, CDR2 SQIVND (reference sequence). V was shortened by 3 bases and J by 4 bases, with 7 bases between the two germline ends. This clonotype was sampled from a girl aged 2 to 10 in good health and CMV-seropositive. The sequenced sample consisted of PBMCs. The chain recombines TRBV19 with TRBJ2-1; D is possibly TRBD2 (6 bases). CDR3 protein: CASSIGGYNEQFF. The CDR3 nucleotides read TGTGCCAGTAGTATCGGGGGTTACAATGAGCAGTTCTTC.